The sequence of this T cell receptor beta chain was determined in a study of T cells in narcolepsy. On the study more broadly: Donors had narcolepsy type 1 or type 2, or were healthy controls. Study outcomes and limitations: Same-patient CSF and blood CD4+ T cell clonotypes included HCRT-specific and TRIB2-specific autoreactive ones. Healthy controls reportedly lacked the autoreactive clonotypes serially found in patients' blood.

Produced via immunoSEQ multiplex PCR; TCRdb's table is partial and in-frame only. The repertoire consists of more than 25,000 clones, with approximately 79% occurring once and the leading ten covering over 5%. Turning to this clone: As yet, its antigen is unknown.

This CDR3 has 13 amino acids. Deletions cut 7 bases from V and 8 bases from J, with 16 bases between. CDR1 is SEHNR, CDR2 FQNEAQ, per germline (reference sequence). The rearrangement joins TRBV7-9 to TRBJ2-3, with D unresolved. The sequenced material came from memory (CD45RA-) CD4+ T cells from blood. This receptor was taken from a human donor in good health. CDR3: CASTYDPPGTQYF. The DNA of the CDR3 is TGTGCCAGCACCTATGACCCGCCGGGTACGCAGTATTTT.